Presented here are 19 T cell receptor beta chains from one specimen sequenced in a study of T cells expressing NK-cell markers. TCRdb reanalyzed the 5' RACE reads, giving one entry per CDR3 protein sequence and no DNA. There are under 500,000 distinct CDR3 sequences in the sample, with 7.3% held by the top ten. The sequenced material came from blood T cells: a sorted CD56 or NKG2C T cell subset, CD4+ or CD8+ T cells, or bulk PBMC T cells (not recorded which). These receptors came from a woman aged 18 to 75 in good health.

The chain couples TRBV3-1 to TRBJ2-3; TCRdb returns TRBD1, unconfirmable since there is no DNA. Germline V gene data show CDR1 as LGHDT and CDR2 as YNNKEL (reference sequence). The CDR3 covers 15 residues. The CDR3 region is CASSPNWSPTDTQYF.

The J gene is TRBJ2-7, the V gene TRBV28; TCRdb's D call, TRBD1, is unchecked because there is no DNA. CDR1 and CDR2 (germline): MDHEN, SYDVKM. The CDR3 consists of 15 residues. CDR3 sequence: CASRPLGGSSYEQYF. The entire variable domain, with the rest obtained from reference TRBV28 and TRBJ2-7, is as follows: DVKVTQSSRYLVKRTGEKVFLECVQDMDHENMFWYRQDPGLGLRLIYFSYDVKMKEKGDIPEGYSVSREKKERFSLILESASTNQTSMYLCASRPLGGSSYEQYFGPGTRLTVT.

V gene TRBV20-1 combines with J gene TRBJ2-2. Germline CDR1 and CDR2: DFQATT and SNEGSKA (reference sequence). The CDR3 is made up of 13 amino acids. The CDR3: CSASRVSAGELFF.

The J gene is TRBJ2-1, the V gene TRBV12-3 or TRBV12-4; TCRdb picks TRBD1, but there is no DNA to check that call. The CDR3 runs 12 residues. This chain's CDR3 is CASSPGRYEQFF.

The V gene is TRBV7-9, the J gene TRBJ2-1; TCRdb gives TRBD1 as the D gene, but with no DNA this cannot be confirmed. The CDR3 contains 16 residues. CDR1 is SEHNR and CDR2 is FQNEAQ in the germline V gene (reference sequence). The CDR3 here is CASSLPGGQSHNEQFF.

V gene TRBV29-1 combines with J gene TRBJ2-1; the D call from TCRdb, TRBD1, cannot be confirmed without DNA. This CDR3 is 16 amino acids long. Germline assignment: CDR1 SQVTM and CDR2 ANQGSEA. CDR3 sequence: CSVEFDGQGISNEQFF.

V usage is TRBV7-9 and J usage is TRBJ2-7; TCRdb designates TRBD1, a call that cannot be tested without DNA. In germline, CDR1 is SEHNR, CDR2 FQNEAQ (reference sequence). The CDR3 is made up of 15 amino acids. CDR3 protein: CASSLGGTASYEQYF.

The chain uses TRBV7-2 and TRBJ2-1; checking the TCRdb D call of TRBD1 is not possible without DNA. There are 11 residues in the CDR3. CDR1 SGHTA and CDR2 FQGNSA come from the germline V gene. The CDR3 spells CASASGDRPFF.

This rearrangement joins TRBV12-3 or TRBV12-4 to TRBJ1-5; TCRdb names TRBD1, which stays unverified in the absence of DNA. The CDR3 spans 14 residues. This CDR3 reads CASSQRQGWQPQHF.

The genes are TRBV7-2 and TRBJ1-1; TCRdb's D call, TRBD1, is unchecked because there is no DNA. Looked up from germline, CDR1 is SGHTA and CDR2 is FQGNSA. The CDR3 covers 16 residues. Here the CDR3 reads CASSLGGQGVNTEAFF.

The rearrangement links TRBV12-3 or TRBV12-4 to TRBJ1-2. The CDR3 has 12 residues. CDR3 loop: CASSPLNYGYTF.

This sequence joins TRBV7-9 and TRBJ1-2. The CDR3 has 13 residues. CDR1 is SEHNR and CDR2 is FQNEAQ in the germline V gene (reference sequence). CDR3: CASSSLTNYGYTF.

The chain links TRBV12-3 or TRBV12-4 to TRBJ2-5; TCRdb selects TRBD1, and the lack of DNA leaves this call unchecked. The CDR3 has 14 amino acids. Here the CDR3 reads CASRDNKGAETQYF.

The chain is built from TRBV20-1 and TRBJ2-5. The CDR3 has 14 amino acids. Germline CDR1 DFQATT, CDR2 SNEGSKA (reference sequence). CDR3 region: CSARDTGFQETQYF.

The rearrangement links TRBV27 to TRBJ2-5; as DNA is missing, the TRBD2 call by TCRdb cannot be tested. CDR1 MNHEY and CDR2 SMNVEV come from the germline V gene (reference sequence). The CDR3 spans 16 residues. CDR3 region: CASSPELMVGQETQYF.

The gene calls are TRBV6-1 and TRBJ2-3; TCRdb gives TRBD1 as the D gene, but with no DNA this cannot be confirmed. Looked up from germline, CDR1 is MNHNS and CDR2 is SASEGT. CDR3 length: 16 amino acids. CDR3 in amino acids: CASSQTGTGLSGTQYF.

This chain links TRBV12-3 or TRBV12-4 with TRBJ2-1; TCRdb reports TRBD1, a call that lacks DNA to check it against. The CDR3 has 17 residues. CDR3 protein: CASSLGRGQFHYNEQFF.

The rearrangement links TRBV6-5 to TRBJ1-2; TCRdb names TRBD1, which stays unverified in the absence of DNA. Germline-derived CDR1 and CDR2 are MNHEY and SVGAGI. This CDR3 contains 15 residues. The chain's CDR3 is CASSYRRTGNYGYTF.

This chain uses TRBV5-4 with TRBJ1-3. The CDR3 runs to 15 residues. CDR1 SGHNT and CDR2 YYREEE come from the germline V gene (reference sequence). The CDR3 sequence is CASSLPGAPGNTIYF.